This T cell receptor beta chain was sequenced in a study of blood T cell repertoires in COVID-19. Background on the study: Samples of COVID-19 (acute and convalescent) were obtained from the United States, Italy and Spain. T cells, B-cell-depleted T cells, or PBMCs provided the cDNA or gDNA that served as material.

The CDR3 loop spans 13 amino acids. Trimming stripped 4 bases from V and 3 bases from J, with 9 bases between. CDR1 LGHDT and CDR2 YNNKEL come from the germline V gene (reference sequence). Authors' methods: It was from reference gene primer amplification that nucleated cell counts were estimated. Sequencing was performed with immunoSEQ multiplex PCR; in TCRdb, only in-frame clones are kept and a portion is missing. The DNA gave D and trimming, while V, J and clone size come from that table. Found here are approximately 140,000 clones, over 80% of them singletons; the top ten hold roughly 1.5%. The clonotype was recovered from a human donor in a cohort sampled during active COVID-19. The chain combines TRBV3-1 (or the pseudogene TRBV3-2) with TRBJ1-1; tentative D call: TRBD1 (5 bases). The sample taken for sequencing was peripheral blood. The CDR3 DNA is TGTGCCAGCAGCCGAAAAGGGGACACTGAAGCTTTCTTT. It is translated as CASSRKGDTEAFF.